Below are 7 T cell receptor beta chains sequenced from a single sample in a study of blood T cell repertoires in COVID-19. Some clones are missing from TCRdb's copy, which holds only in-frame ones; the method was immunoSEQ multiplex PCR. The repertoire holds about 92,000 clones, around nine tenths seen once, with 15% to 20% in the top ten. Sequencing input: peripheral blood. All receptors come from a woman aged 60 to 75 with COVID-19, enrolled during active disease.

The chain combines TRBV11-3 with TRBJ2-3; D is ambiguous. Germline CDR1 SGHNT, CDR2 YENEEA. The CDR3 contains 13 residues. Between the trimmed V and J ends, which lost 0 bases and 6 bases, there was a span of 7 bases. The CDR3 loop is CASSLDRVDTQYF. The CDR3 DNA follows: TGTGCCAGCAGCTTAGATCGGGTTGATACGCAGTATTTT.

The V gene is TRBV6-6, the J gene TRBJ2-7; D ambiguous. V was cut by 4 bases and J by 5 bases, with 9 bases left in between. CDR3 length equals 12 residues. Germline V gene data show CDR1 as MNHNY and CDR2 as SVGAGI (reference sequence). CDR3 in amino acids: CASSSGLHEQYF. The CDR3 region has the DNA TGTGCCAGCAGTTCTGGGCTCCACGAGCAGTACTTC.

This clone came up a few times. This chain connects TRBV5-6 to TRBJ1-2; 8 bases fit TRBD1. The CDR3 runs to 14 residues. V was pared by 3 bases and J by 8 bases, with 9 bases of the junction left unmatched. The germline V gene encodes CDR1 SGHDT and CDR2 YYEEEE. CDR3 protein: CASSYPQGGAGYTF. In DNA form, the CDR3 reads TGTGCCAGCAGCTACCCACAGGGGGGAGCGGGCTACACCTTC.

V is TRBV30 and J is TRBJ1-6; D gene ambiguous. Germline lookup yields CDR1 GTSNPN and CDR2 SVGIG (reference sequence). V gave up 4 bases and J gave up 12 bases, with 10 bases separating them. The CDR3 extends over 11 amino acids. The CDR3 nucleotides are TGTGCCTGGAATCGGCGGGGACCCCTCCACTTT. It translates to CAWNRRGPLHF. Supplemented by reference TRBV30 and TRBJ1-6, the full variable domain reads SQTIHQWPATLVQPVGSPLSLECTVEGTSNPNLYWYRQAAGRGLQLLFYSVGIGQISSEVPQNLSASRPQDRQFILSSKKLLLSDSGFYLCAWNRRGPLHFGNGTRLTVT.

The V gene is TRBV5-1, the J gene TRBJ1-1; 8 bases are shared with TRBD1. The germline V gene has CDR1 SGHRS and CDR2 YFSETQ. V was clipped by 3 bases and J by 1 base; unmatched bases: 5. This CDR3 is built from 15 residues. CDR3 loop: CASSSDGQGNTEAFF. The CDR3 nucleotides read TGCGCCAGCAGCTCCGATGGACAGGGGAACACTGAAGCTTTCTTT.

As DNA, the CDR3 is TGTGCCAGCAGCTTGGGGAGGAGAAATTCACCCCTCCACTTT. As protein: CASSLGRRNSPLHF. J is TRBJ1-6 and V is TRBV11-2; D is unresolved. The V end was cut by 3 bases, the J end by 7 bases, with 10 bases between. From germline, CDR1 is SGHAT and CDR2 FQNNGV. This CDR3 spans 14 amino acids.

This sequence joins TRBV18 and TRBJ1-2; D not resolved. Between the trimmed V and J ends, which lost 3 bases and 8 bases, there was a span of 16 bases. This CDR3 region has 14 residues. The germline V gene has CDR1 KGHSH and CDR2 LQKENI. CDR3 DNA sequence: TGTGCCAGCTCACCGTTGGCGGAAGGAGAGGGCTACACCTTC. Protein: CASSPLAEGEGYTF.